This T cell receptor (beta chain) was retrieved from a study of blood T cells in healthy people across ages. General observations from the study: There were more naive CD4+ cells and higher diversity in long-lived donors than in aged donors.

CDR1 SQVTM and CDR2 ANQGSEA come from the germline V gene. The CDR3 covers 14 residues. As to this clonotype: Its specificity is not known. One end of the junction is discordant with germline, which a read error may explain.

A sample-barcoded 5' primer and a J-beta primer mix were used in a second PCR of roughly 6 to 12 cycles. TCRdb redid the calling of the 5' RACE reads with MiXCR, one entry per CDR3 protein. The repertoire holds 700,000 to 900,000 distinct CDR3 sequences, with 53% as singletons. This receptor was taken from an older man in good health. The J gene is TRBJ2-1, the V gene TRBV29-1; TRBD1 agrees at 7 bases. The sequencing sample was made of blood. In DNA form, the CDR3 reads TGCAGCGTTGAGCTAGGGACAGCCTACACTGAGCAGTTCTTC. This sequence encodes CSVELGTAYTEQFF.